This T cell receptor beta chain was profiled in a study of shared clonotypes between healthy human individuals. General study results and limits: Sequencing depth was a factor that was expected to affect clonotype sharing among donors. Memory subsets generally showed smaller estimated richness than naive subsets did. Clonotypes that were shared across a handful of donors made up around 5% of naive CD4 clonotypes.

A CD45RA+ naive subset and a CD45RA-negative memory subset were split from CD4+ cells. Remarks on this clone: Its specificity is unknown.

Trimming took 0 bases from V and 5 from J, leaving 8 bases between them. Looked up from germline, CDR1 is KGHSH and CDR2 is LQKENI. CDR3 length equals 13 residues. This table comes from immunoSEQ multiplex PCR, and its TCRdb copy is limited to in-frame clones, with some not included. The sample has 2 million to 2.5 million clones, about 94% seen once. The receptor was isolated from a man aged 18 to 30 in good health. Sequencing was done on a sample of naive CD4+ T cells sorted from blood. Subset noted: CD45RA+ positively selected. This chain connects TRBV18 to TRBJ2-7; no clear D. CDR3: CASSPPEQNEQYF. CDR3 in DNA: TGTGCCAGCTCACCACCGGAACAGAACGAGCAGTACTTC.